This TCR beta chain is from a study of blood T cell repertoires in COVID-19. Clones were read by immunoSEQ multiplex PCR, and TCRdb kept only the in-frame ones, dropping some. The sample has about 240,000 clones, approximately 78% seen once. Sequencing was performed on peripheral blood. The TCR originated in a woman aged 55-70 years with active or convalescent COVID-19.

The CDR3 loop is CASSLDWGLGQPQHF. CDR3 nucleotides: TGTGCCAGCAGTTTAGATTGGGGCCTGGGGCAGCCCCAGCATTTT. The chain employs TRBV27 and TRBJ1-5; possibly TRBD1 for D (5 bases). This CDR3 region has 15 residues. Germline values: CDR1 MNHEY, CDR2 SMNVEV (reference sequence). V was cut by 2 bases and J by 7 bases, with 15 bases left in between.